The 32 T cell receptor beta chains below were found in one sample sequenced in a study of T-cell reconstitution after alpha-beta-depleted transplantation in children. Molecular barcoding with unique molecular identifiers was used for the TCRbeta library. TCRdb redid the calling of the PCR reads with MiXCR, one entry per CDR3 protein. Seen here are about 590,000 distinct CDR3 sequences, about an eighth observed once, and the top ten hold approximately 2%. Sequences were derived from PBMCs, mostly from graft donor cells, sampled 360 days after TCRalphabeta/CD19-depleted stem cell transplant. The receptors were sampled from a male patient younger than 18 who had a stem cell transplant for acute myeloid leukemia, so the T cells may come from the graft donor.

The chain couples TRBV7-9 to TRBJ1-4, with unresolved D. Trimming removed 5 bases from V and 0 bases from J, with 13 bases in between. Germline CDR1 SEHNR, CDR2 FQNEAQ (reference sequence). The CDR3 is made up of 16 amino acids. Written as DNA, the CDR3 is TGTGCCAGCAGCCCTCGGCGGACCCCAACTAATGAAAAACTGTTTTTT. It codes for CASSPRRTPTNEKLFF.

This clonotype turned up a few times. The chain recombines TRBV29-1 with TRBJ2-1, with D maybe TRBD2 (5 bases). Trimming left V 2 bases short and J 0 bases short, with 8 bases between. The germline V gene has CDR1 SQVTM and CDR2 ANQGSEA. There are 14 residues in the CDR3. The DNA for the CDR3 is TGCAGCGTTGAAAGCGGCGGCTCCTACAATGAGCAGTTCTTC. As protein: CSVESGGSYNEQFF.

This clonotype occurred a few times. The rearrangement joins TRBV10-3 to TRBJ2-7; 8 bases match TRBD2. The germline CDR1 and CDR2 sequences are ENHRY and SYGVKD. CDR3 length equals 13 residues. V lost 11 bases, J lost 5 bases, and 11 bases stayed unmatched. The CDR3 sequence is CAADTAGGDEQYF. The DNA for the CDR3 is TGTGCCGCAGATACGGCGGGAGGAGACGAGCAGTACTTC.

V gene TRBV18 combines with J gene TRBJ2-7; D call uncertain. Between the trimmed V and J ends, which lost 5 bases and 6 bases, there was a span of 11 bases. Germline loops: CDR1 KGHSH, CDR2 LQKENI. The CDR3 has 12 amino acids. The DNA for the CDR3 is TGTGCCAGCTCAACCCCCGAGCGCGAGCAGTACTTC. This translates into CASSTPEREQYF. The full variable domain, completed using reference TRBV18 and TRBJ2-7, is NAGVMQNPRHLVRRRGQEARLRCSPMKGHSHVYWYRQLPEEGLKFMVYLQKENIIDESGMPKERFSAEFPKEGPSILRIQQVVRGDSAAYFCASSTPEREQYFGPGTRLTVT.

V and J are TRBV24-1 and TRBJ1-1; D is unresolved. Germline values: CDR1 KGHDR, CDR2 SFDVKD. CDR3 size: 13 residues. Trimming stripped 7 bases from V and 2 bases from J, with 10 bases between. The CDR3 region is CATRWSANTEAFF. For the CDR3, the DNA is TGTGCCACCAGATGGTCGGCTAACACTGAAGCTTTCTTT.

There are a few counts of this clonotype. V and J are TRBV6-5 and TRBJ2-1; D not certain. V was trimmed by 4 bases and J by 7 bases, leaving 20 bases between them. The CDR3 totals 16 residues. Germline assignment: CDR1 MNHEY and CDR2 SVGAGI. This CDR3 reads CASSSAGAPRGNEQFF. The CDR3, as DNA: TGTGCCAGCAGTTCCGCCGGAGCGCCCCGAGGAAATGAGCAGTTCTTC.

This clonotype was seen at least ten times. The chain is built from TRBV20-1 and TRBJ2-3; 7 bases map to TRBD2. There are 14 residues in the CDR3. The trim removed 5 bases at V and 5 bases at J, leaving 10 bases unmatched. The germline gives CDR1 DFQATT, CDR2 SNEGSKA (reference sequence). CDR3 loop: CSAHQRDGEDTQYF. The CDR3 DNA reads TGCAGTGCTCACCAGCGGGACGGCGAAGATACGCAGTATTTT.

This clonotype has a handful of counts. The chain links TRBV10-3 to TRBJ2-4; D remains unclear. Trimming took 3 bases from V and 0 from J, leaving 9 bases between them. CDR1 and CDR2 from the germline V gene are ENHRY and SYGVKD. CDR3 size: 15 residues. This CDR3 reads CAISDQVLAKNIQYF. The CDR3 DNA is TGTGCCATCAGTGATCAGGTCCTAGCCAAAAACATTCAGTACTTC.

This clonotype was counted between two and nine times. The CDR3 spells CASSLTGEGYEQYF. CDR3 DNA: TGTGCCAGCAGTTTGACAGGGGAAGGCTACGAGCAGTACTTC. The chain recombines TRBV7-9 with TRBJ2-7; 8 nucleotides agree with TRBD1. V trimming: 6 bases; J trimming: 3 bases; junction bases outside the gene matches: 7. Germline CDR1 reads SEHNR; CDR2 reads FQNEAQ (reference sequence). The CDR3 has 14 amino acids.

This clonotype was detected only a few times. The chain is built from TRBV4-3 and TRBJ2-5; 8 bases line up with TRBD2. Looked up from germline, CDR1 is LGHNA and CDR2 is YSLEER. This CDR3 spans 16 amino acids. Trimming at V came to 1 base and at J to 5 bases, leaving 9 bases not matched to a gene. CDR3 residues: CASSQARSGRGETQYF. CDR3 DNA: TGCGCCAGCAGCCAAGCTCGGAGCGGGAGAGGTGAGACCCAGTACTTC.

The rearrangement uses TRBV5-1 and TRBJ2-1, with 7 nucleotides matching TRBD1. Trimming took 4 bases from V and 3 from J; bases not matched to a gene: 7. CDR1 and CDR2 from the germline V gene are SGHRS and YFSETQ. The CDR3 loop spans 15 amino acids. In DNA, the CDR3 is TGCGCCAGCAGCCCCCCGGGACAGTTCTACAATGAGCAGTTCTTC. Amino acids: CASSPPGQFYNEQFF.

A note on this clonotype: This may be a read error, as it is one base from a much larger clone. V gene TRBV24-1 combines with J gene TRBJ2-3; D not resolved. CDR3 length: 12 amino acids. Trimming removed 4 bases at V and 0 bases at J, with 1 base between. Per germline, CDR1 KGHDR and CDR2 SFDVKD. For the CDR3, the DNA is TGTGCCACCAGTGACAGCACAGATACGCAGTATTTT. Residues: CATSDSTDTQYF.

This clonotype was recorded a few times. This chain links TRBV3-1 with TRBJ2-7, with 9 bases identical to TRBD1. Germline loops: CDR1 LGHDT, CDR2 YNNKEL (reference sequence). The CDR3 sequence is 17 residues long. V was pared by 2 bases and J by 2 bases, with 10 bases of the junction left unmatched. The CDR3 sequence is CASSQSLQGAQTYEQYF. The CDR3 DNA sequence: TGTGCCAGCAGCCAATCCTTACAGGGGGCGCAAACCTACGAGCAGTACTTC.

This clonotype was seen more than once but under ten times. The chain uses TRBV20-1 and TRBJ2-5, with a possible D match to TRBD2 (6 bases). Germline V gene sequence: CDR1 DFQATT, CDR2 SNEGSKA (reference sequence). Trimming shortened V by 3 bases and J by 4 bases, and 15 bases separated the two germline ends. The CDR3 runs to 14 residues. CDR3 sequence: CSARGLADLETQYF. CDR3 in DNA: TGCAGTGCTAGGGGACTGGCAGACCTAGAGACCCAGTACTTC.

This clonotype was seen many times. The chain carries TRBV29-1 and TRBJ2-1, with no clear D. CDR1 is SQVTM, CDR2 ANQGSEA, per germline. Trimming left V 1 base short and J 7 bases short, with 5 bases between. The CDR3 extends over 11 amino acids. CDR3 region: CSVEVRNEQFF. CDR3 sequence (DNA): TGCAGCGTTGAAGTGCGGAATGAGCAGTTCTTC.

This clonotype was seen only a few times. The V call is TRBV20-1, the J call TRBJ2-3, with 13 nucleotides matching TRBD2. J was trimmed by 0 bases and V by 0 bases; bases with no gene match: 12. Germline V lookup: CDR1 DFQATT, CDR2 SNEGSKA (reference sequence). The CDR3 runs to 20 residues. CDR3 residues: CSARDLLAGGPISSTDTQYF. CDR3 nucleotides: TGCAGTGCTAGAGACCTACTAGCGGGAGGGCCAATTTCTAGCACAGATACGCAGTATTTT.

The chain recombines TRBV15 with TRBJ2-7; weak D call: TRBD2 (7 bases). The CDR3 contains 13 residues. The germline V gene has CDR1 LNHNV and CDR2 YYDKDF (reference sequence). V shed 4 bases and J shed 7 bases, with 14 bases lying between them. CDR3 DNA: TGTGCCACCAGCATAGGGGGGGCGAGAGAGCAGTACTTC. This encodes CATSIGGAREQYF.

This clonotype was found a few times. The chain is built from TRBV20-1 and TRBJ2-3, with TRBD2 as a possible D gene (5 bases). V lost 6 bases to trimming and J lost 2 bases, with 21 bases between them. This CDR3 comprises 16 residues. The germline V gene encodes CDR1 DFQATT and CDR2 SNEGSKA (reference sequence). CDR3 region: CSAPSSERLHTDTQYF. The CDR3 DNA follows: TGCAGTGCCCCCTCATCGGAGCGGCTACACACAGATACGCAGTATTTT.

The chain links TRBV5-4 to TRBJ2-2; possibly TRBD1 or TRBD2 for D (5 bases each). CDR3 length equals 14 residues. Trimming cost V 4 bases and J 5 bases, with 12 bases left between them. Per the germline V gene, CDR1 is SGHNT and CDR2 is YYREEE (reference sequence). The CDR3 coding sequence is TGTGCCAGCAGCAGGGACGGTTGGACCGGGGAGCTGTTTTTT. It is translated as CASSRDGWTGELFF.

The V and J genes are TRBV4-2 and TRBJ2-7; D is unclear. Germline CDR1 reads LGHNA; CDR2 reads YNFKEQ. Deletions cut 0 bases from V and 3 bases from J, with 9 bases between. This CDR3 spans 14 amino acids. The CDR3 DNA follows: TGTGCCAGCAGCCAAGAGTCGGTAGGCTACGAGCAGTACTTC. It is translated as CASSQESVGYEQYF.

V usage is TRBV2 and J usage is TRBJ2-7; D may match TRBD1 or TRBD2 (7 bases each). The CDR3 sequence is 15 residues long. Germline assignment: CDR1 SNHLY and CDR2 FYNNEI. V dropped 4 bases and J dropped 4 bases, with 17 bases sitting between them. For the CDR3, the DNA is TGTGCCAGCAGTGCACGACAGGGACTACCTTACGAGCAGTACTTC. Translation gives CASSARQGLPYEQYF. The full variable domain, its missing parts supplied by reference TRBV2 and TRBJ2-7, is EPEVTQTPSHQVTQMGQEVILRCVPISNHLYFYWYRQILGQKVEFLVSFYNNEISEKSEIFDDQFSVERPDGSNFTLKIRSTKLEDSAMYFCASSARQGLPYEQYFGPGTRLTVT.

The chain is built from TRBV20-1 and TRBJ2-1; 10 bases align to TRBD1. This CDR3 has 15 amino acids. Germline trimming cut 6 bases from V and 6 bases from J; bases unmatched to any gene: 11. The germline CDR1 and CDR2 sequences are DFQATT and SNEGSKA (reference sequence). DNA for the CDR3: TGCAGTGCGGACAGGGACAGGGGATTGGTCAATGAGCAGTTCTTC. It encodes CSADRDRGLVNEQFF.

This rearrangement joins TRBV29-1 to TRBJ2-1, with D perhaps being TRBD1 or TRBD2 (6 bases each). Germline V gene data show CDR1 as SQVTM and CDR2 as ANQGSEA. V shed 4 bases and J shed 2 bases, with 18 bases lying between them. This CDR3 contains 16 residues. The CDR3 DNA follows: TGCAGCGTTGTCTATTACGGGGGCGCCGCCTACAATGAGCAGTTCTTC. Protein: CSVVYYGGAAYNEQFF.

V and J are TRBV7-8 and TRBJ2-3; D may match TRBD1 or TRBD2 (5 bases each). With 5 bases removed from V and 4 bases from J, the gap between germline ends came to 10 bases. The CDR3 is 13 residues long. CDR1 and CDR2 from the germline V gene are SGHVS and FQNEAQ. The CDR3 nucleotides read TGTGCCAGCAGCAGGGACCCCCCAGATACGCAGTATTTT. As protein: CASSRDPPDTQYF. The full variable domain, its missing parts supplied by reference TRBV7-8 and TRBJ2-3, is GAGVSQSPRYKVAKRGQDVALRCDPISGHVSLFWYQQALGQGPEFLTYFQNEAQLDKSGLPSDRFFAERPEGSVSTLKIQRTQQEDSAVYLCASSRDPPDTQYFGPGTRLTVL.

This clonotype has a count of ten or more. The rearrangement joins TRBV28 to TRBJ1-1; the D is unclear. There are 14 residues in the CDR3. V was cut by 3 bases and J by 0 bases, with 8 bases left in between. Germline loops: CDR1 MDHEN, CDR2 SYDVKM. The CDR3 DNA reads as TGTGCCAGCAGTTTGGCCGGAATGAACACTGAAGCTTTCTTT. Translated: CASSLAGMNTEAFF.

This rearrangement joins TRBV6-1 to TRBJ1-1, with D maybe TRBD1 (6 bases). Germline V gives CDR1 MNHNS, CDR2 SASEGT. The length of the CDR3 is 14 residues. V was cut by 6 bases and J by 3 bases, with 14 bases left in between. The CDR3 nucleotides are TGTGCCAGCAGCCATCCCAAGGGGGACACTGAAGCTTTCTTT. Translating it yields CASSHPKGDTEAFF.

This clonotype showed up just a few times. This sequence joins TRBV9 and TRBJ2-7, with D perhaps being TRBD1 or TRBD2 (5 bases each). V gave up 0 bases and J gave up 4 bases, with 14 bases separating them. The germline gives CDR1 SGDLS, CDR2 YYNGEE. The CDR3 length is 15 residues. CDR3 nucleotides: TGTGCCAGCAGCGTAGCGGGGACGCCGGGGTACGAGCAGTACTTC. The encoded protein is CASSVAGTPGYEQYF.

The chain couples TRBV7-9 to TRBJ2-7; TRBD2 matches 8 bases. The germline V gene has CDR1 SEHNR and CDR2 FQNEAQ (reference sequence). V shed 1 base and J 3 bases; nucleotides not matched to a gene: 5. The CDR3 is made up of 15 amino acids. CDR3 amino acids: CASSLVKRGIYEQYF. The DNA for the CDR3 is TGTGCCAGCAGCTTAGTAAAGCGGGGGATCTACGAGCAGTACTTC.

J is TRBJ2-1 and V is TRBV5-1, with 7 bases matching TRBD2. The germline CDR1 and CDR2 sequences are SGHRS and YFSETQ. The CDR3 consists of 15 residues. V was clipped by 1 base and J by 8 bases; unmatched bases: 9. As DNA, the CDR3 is TGCGCCAGCAGCTTGTGGCGGGAGATTCTCGATGAGCAGTTCTTC. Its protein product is CASSLWREILDEQFF.

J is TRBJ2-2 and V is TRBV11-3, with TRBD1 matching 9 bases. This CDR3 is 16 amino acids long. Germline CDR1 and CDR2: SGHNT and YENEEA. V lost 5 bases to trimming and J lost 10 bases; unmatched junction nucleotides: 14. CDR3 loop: CASSPYHRDRVSELFF. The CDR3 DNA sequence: TGTGCCAGCAGCCCATATCACCGGGACAGGGTCTCGGAGCTGTTTTTT.

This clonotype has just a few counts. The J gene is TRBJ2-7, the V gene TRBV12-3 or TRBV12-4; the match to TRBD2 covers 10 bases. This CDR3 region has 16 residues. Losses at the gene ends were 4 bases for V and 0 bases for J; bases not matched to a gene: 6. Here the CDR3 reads CASSWGSGRFSYEQYF. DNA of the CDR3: TGTGCCAGCAGTTGGGGTAGCGGGAGGTTCTCCTACGAGCAGTACTTC.

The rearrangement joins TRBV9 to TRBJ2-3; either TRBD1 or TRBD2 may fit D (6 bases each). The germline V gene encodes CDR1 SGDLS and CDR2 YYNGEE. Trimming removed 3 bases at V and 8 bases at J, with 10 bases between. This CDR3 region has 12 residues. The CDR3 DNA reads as TGTGCCAGCAGCGCGGGGGCAGGTACGCAGTATTTT. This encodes CASSAGAGTQYF.